This T cell receptor beta chain stems from a study of CD8+ T cells in alopecia areata. In regard to this clone: Its target is unknown.

Indicated treatment: oral pan-JAK inhibitor, 5-10 mg twice daily. Study-level findings and limits: Expanded CD8+ clones among the top 100, as well as scalp clonality, were significantly decreased by tofacitinib.

Sequencing templates came from extracted RNA that was reverse transcribed into cDNA. TCRdb's copy holds only in-frame clones and misses some; the assay was immunoSEQ multiplex PCR. The table shows around 210,000 clones, with around 66% occurring only once. Germline CDR1 is SGHDT and CDR2 is YYEEEE. The V and J ends lost 1 base and 6 bases respectively, with 11 bases between them. The CDR3 runs to 14 residues. The receptor's source is a human donor with alopecia areata. This specimen consisted of CD4+ T cells sorted from blood, obtained at week 4, from a patient treated with tofacitinib. The chain carries TRBV5-6 and TRBJ2-4; D might be TRBD2 (5 bases). DNA for the CDR3: TGTGCCAGCAGCTTGATCGGGGTCGGAAACATTCAGTACTTC. Translating it yields CASSLIGVGNIQYF.